Following are 9 T cell receptor beta chains from one sample sequenced in a study of T cell responses to AZD1222 COVID-19 vaccine. Produced via immunoSEQ multiplex PCR; TCRdb's table is partial and in-frame only. The sample carries about 140,000 clones, roughly 90% recorded once. Sequenced material: peripheral blood, taken on day 0 of AZD1222 vaccination. Source of these receptors: an adult in good health.

The rearrangement uses TRBV21-1 and TRBJ2-7. TRBV21-1 is an annotated pseudogene. This CDR3 comprises 14 residues. The CDR3 region is CASSNNRDGYEQYF. For the CDR3, the DNA is TGTGCCAGCAGCAACAACCGGGACGGCTACGAGCAGTACTTC.

V and J are TRBV7-6 and TRBJ2-3; D perhaps matches TRBD2 (5 bases). Germline V gene sequence: CDR1 SGHVS, CDR2 FNYEAQ. This CDR3 has 14 residues. The ends were cut back, 2 bases at V and 2 bases at J, with 8 bases in the middle. CDR3 sequence reads: CASSLRGFTDTQYF. CDR3 in DNA: TGTGCCAGCAGCTTAAGAGGGTTCACAGATACGCAGTATTTT.

The chain recombines TRBV12-3 or TRBV12-4 with TRBJ1-5; D is undetermined. With 2 bases removed from V and 0 bases from J, the gap between germline ends came to 2 bases. The CDR3 extends over 13 amino acids. Here the CDR3 reads CASSLNSNQPQHF. CDR3 in DNA: TGTGCCAGCAGTTTAAATAGCAATCAGCCCCAGCATTTT.

The chain has TRBV7-9 and TRBJ2-6, with a weak D call TRBD2 (5 bases). Germline lookup yields CDR1 SEHNR and CDR2 FQNEAQ (reference sequence). Trimming pared 5 bases from V and 0 bases from J, leaving 20 bases between. The CDR3 spans 19 residues. The chain's CDR3 is CASSPVVLTDFSGANVLTF. The CDR3 region has the DNA TGTGCCAGCAGCCCGGTAGTCCTCACGGACTTCTCTGGGGCCAACGTCCTGACTTTC. Full variable domain (remainder filled in from reference TRBV7-9 and TRBJ2-6): DTGVSQNPRHKITKRGQNVTFRCDPISEHNRLYWYRQTLGQGPEFLTYFQNEAQLEKSRLLSDRFSAERPKGSFSTLEIQRTEQGDSAMYLCASSPVVLTDFSGANVLTFGAGSRLTVL.

This clone was detected only once. This chain links TRBV7-8 with TRBJ1-1; 7 bases fit TRBD1. Germline V gives CDR1 SGHVS, CDR2 FQNEAQ. The CDR3 is 14 amino acids. The ends lost 6 bases at V and 0 bases at J; junction bases unmatched: 4. The CDR3 sequence: CASRLRGLNTEAFF. CDR3 DNA sequence: TGTGCCAGCAGGTTGAGGGGGCTGAACACTGAAGCTTTCTTT.

The CDR3 DNA sequence: TGTGCCTGGAGTGTAGTAGACACCTACAATGAGCAGTTCTTC. Translation: CAWSVVDTYNEQFF. V usage is TRBV30 and J usage is TRBJ2-1, with D unclear. The V gene lost 0 bases and the J gene lost 2 bases, with 8 bases spanning the gap. This CDR3 comprises 14 residues. Germline lookup yields CDR1 GTSNPN and CDR2 SVGIG (reference sequence).

The V call is TRBV19, the J call TRBJ2-1; a possible D gene is TRBD1 (6 bases). V was cut by 4 bases and J by 4 bases, with 11 bases left in between. CDR1 LNHDA and CDR2 SQIVND come from the germline V gene (reference sequence). CDR3 length: 14 residues. The CDR3, as DNA: TGTGCCAGTAGTAAGGCAGGGGAGTACAATGAGCAGTTCTTC. It translates to CASSKAGEYNEQFF.

This chain links TRBV11-2 with TRBJ2-7; no definite D call. Trimming stripped 2 bases from V and 0 bases from J, with 11 bases between. Germline V lookup: CDR1 SGHAT, CDR2 FQNNGV. The CDR3 covers 15 residues. Here the CDR3 DNA reads TGTGCCAGCAGCTTAAATTACCTAAACTCCTACGAGCAGTACTTC. Translated: CASSLNYLNSYEQYF.

This sequence joins TRBV9 and TRBJ2-1; D unresolved. Between the trimmed V and J ends, which lost 2 bases and 0 bases, there was a span of 12 bases. The CDR3 sequence is 16 residues long. CDR1 SGDLS and CDR2 YYNGEE come from the germline V gene. Written as DNA, the CDR3 is TGTGCCAGCAGCGTCTCTGAAAGCCACTCCTACAATGAGCAGTTCTTC. This encodes CASSVSESHSYNEQFF.